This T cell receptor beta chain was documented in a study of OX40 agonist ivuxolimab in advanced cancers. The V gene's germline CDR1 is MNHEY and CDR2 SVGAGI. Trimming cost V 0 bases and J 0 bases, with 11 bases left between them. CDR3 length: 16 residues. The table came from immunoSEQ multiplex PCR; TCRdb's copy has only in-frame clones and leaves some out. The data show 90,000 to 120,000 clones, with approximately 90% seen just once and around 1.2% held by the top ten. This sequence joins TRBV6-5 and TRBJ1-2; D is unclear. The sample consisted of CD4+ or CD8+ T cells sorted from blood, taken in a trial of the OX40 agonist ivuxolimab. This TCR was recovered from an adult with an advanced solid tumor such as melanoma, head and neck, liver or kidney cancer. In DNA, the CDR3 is TGTGCCAGCAGTTACTCGATTACGGGAGCTAACTATGGCTACACCTTC. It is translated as CASSYSITGANYGYTF.